This T cell receptor (beta chain) was identified in a study of T cells in Graves' hyperthyroidism and ophthalmopathy. Amplified TCR beta CDR3 regions came from RNA transcripts. When the TCR CDR3 underwent first-round RT-PCR, the HTBI primer set was used. TCRdb itself ran the multiplex PCR reads through MiXCR, one entry per CDR3 protein. The repertoire holds 300,000 to 450,000 distinct CDR3 sequences, roughly 15% seen once, with roughly 35% in the top ten. This clonotype was found a few times. CDR3 length equals 16 residues. Germline assignment: CDR1 MNHEY and CDR2 SVGEGT. V was clipped by 6 bases and J by 2 bases, with 16 bases between them.

This receptor was obtained from a woman in her twenties or thirties with Graves' hyperthyroidism that later progressed to Graves' ophthalmopathy. The chain couples TRBV6-2 or TRBV6-3 to TRBJ2-2; D is possibly TRBD2 (5 bases). The sequenced sample was blood. DNA for the CDR3: TGTGCCAGCAGCAGCGGCAAGCGTGCAAACACCGGGGAGCTGTTTTTT. This translates into CASSSGKRANTGELFF.